One sample yielded the 27 T cell receptor beta chains listed below, sequenced in a study of T-cell memory formation after mild COVID-19. TCRdb re-called the 5' RACE reads through MiXCR, storing one row per CDR3 protein. This table holds about 390,000 distinct CDR3 sequences, 15% to 20% found once. Sequencing was carried out using PBMCs or a T cell subset sorted from them (not recorded which). The receptors derive from a man between 18 and 35 years old who had mild COVID-19 (a few samples of this study predate the infection). Cell type and time point are not known.

This clonotype was seen only a few times. This rearrangement joins TRBV6-5 to TRBJ1-1; D is unresolved. V shed 0 bases and J shed 4 bases, with 9 bases lying between them. Per the germline V gene, CDR1 is MNHEY and CDR2 is SVGAGI. The CDR3 has 14 residues. The CDR3 loop reads CASSYSGRSTEAFF. The CDR3 DNA is TGTGCCAGCAGTTACTCCGGGCGGAGCACTGAAGCTTTCTTT.

V gene TRBV5-6 combines with J gene TRBJ2-7; D might be TRBD1 (6 bases). The CDR3 is made up of 18 amino acids. V was trimmed by 3 bases and J by 4 bases, leaving 26 bases between them. Germline CDR1 is SGHDT and CDR2 is YYEEEE. CDR3 coding DNA: TGTGCCAGCAGCTCGGAGTCGGGACAATTTATTAGATCATACGAGCAGTACGTC. Translation gives CASSSESGQFIRSYEQYV.

This clonotype was counted only a few times. This chain joins TRBV24-1 and TRBJ2-3; D perhaps matches TRBD1 (6 bases). This CDR3 comprises 14 residues. Trimming took off 2 bases at V and 6 bases at J, with 11 bases between the two ends. The germline CDR1 and CDR2 sequences are KGHDR and SFDVKD. The CDR3 DNA sequence: TGTGCCACCAGTGATTCAGGGGCCCGGGATACGCAGTATTTT. It encodes CATSDSGARDTQYF.

The chain couples TRBV5-4 to TRBJ2-5; TRBD2 matches 10 bases. With V trimmed by 4 bases and J by 2 bases, 8 bases remained unmatched. The CDR3 consists of 16 residues. The germline V gene has CDR1 SGHNT and CDR2 YYREEE (reference sequence). The CDR3 DNA is TGTGCCAGCAGCCCCGGGGGAGCGGGGGGGCAAGAGACCCAGTACTTC. It is translated as CASSPGGAGGQETQYF. Full variable domain (missing parts from reference TRBV5-4 and TRBJ2-5): ETGVTQSPTHLIKTRGQQVTLRCSSQSGHNTVSWYQQALGQGPQFIFQYYREEENGRGNFPPRFSGLQFPNYSSELNVNALELDDSALYLCASSPGGAGGQETQYFGPGTRLLVL.

This clonotype was counted many times. The CDR3 loop is CASSAHLGQSGEQYF. The CDR3 bases are TGCGCCAGCAGCGCCCACTTGGGACAGTCCGGCGAGCAGTACTTC. The V call is TRBV5-1, the J call TRBJ2-7; 7 bases fit TRBD1. The germline gives CDR1 SGHRS, CDR2 YFSETQ. This CDR3 has 15 residues. V was pared by 4 bases and J by 6 bases, with 13 bases of the junction left unmatched.

The chain links TRBV20-1 to TRBJ2-7, with a possible D match to TRBD2 (6 bases). Looked up from germline, CDR1 is DFQATT and CDR2 is SNEGSKA (reference sequence). The CDR3 spans 14 residues. V lost 6 bases and J 2 bases, leaving 17 bases between the germline ends. Here the CDR3 DNA reads TGCAGTGCCCGCGGGGCGGGGTCCCCCTACGAGCAGTACTTC. It yields the protein CSARGAGSPYEQYF.

This clonotype has more than one count but fewer than ten. V usage is TRBV7-2 and J usage is TRBJ1-3, with unresolved D. From germline, CDR1 is SGHTA and CDR2 FQGNSA. The V and J ends lost 4 bases and 4 bases respectively, with 14 bases between them. The CDR3 totals 15 residues. In nucleotides, the CDR3 is TGTGCCAGCAGCTCAGACACCCTGGGCGGAAACACCATATATTTT. Amino acid sequence: CASSSDTLGGNTIYF. Based on the CDR3 plus reference TRBV7-2 and TRBJ1-3, the full variable domain is GAGVSQSPSNKVTEKGKDVELRCDPISGHTALYWYRQSLGQGLEFLIYFQGNSAPDKSGLPSDRFSAERTGGSVSTLTIQRTQQEDSAVYLCASSSDTLGGNTIYFGEGSWLTVV.

The gene calls are TRBV3-1 and TRBJ2-7, with D unresolved. The CDR3 is 14 residues long. The V gene lost 2 bases and the J gene lost 6 bases, with 14 bases spanning the gap. Germline lookup yields CDR1 LGHDT and CDR2 YNNKEL (reference sequence). The CDR3 loop is CASSQWRKTGEQYF. CDR3 nucleotide sequence: TGTGCCAGCAGCCAATGGCGTAAAACGGGCGAGCAGTACTTC.

This clonotype came up many times. The rearrangement joins TRBV12-3 or TRBV12-4 to TRBJ2-7, with 7 positions matching TRBD2. The CDR3 is made up of 15 amino acids. V shed 3 bases and J 0 bases; nucleotides not matched to a gene: 5. The CDR3 nucleotides read TGTGCCAGCAGTTTCTCCGCGGGGGTCTCCTACGAGCAGTACGTC. Amino acids: CASSFSAGVSYEQYV.

This clonotype showed up just a few times. V is TRBV4-2 and J is TRBJ2-1, with 13 bases aligning to TRBD2. From germline, CDR1 is LGHNA and CDR2 YNFKEQ. The junction had 2 bases not matched to a gene; V was cut back by 4 bases and J by 5 bases. The CDR3 totals 15 residues. CDR3 DNA: TGTGCCAGCAGCCCCGGGACTAGCGGGGACAATGAGCAGTTCTTC. It is translated as CASSPGTSGDNEQFF.

V is TRBV3-1 and J is TRBJ1-2; TRBD1 agrees at 7 bases. The germline CDR1 and CDR2 sequences are LGHDT and YNNKEL (reference sequence). This CDR3 contains 14 residues. V lost 3 bases and J lost 6; bases outside the gene matches: 7. The CDR3 is CASSQGTAGDGYTF. Written as DNA, the CDR3 is TGTGCCAGCAGCCAGGGGACAGCAGGTGATGGCTACACCTTC.

This chain links TRBV28 with TRBJ1-6; D remains unclear. The V gene lost 3 bases and the J gene lost 9 bases, with 6 bases spanning the gap. The germline CDR1 and CDR2 sequences are MDHEN and SYDVKM. CDR3 length equals 12 residues. The CDR3 region has the DNA TGTGCCAGCAGTTTTTGGGCTTCACCCCTCCACTTT. Translating it yields CASSFWASPLHF. Using reference TRBV28 and TRBJ1-6 for the parts outside the CDR3, the full variable domain is DVKVTQSSRYLVKRTGEKVFLECVQDMDHENMFWYRQDPGLGLRLIYFSYDVKMKEKGDIPEGYSVSREKKERFSLILESASTNQTSMYLCASSFWASPLHFGNGTRLTVT.

This clonotype was detected only a few times. J is TRBJ1-6 and V is TRBV6-2 or TRBV6-3; D unclear. Germline V gene sequence: CDR1 MNHEY, CDR2 SVGEGT. Trimming removed 2 bases at V and 7 bases at J, with 6 bases between. CDR3 length: 13 residues. The CDR3 sequence is CASSYTENSPLHF. The CDR3 DNA is TGTGCCAGCAGTTACACAGAGAATTCACCCCTCCACTTT.

The rearrangement joins TRBV5-1 to TRBJ2-7, with a weak D call TRBD1 (6 bases). The CDR3 is 14 residues long. The germline V and J ends were trimmed by 3 bases and 3 bases, with 13 bases remaining between them. The germline CDR1 and CDR2 sequences are SGHRS and YFSETQ. The CDR3 bases are TGCGCCAGCAGCTCACAGGGTCCAAGCTACGAGCAGTACGTC. It is translated as CASSSQGPSYEQYV.

A few counts support this clonotype. The chain has TRBV6-6 and TRBJ1-4, with D possibly TRBD1 on 5 matching bases. The CDR3 sequence is 14 residues long. Trimming left V 0 bases short and J 8 bases short, with 10 bases between. Germline CDR1 reads MNHNY; CDR2 reads SVGAGI (reference sequence). CDR3 region: CASSYSSQGEKLFF. The CDR3 nucleotides read TGTGCCAGCAGTTACTCATCCCAGGGCGAAAAACTGTTTTTT.

The sample holds a few counts of this clonotype. V usage is TRBV4-2 and J usage is TRBJ1-1, with TRBD1 identical over 9 bases. The CDR3 runs 15 residues. Germline CDR1 is LGHNA and CDR2 is YNFKEQ. Trimming cost V 3 bases and J 5 bases; bases outside gene matches: 7. CDR3 DNA sequence: TGTGCCAGCAGCCAGGCCGGGACAGGGTTAACTGAAGCTTTCTTT. It codes for CASSQAGTGLTEAFF.

The gene calls are TRBV5-1 and TRBJ2-7; TRBD2 aligns across 8 bases. Germline values: CDR1 SGHRS, CDR2 YFSETQ. J lost 5 bases, V lost 4 bases, and 2 bases had no gene match. This CDR3 is built from 12 residues. CDR3 protein: CASSAGGNEQYF. The CDR3 coding sequence is TGCGCCAGCAGCGCGGGGGGCAACGAGCAGTACTTC.

This clonotype was found a few times. The gene calls are TRBV28 and TRBJ2-3, with 11 bases lining up with TRBD2. The V gene's germline CDR1 is MDHEN and CDR2 SYDVKM. CDR3 length: 15 residues. Germline trimming cut 8 bases from V and 5 bases from J; bases unmatched to any gene: 9. The CDR3 reads CASGSGGAPEDTQYF. DNA for the CDR3: TGTGCCAGCGGTAGCGGGGGGGCCCCCGAAGATACGCAGTATTTT.

The CDR3 nucleotides are TGCAGTGCTAGACCAAAGCCGTCTGGGGCCAACGTCCTGACTTTC. Protein: CSARPKPSGANVLTF. V gene TRBV20-1 combines with J gene TRBJ2-6; D not resolved. The CDR3 runs to 15 residues. V dropped 2 bases and J dropped 1 base, with 9 bases sitting between them. Germline CDR1 is DFQATT and CDR2 is SNEGSKA (reference sequence).

The sample holds a few counts of this clonotype. The chain uses TRBV7-2 and TRBJ2-1, with 7 nucleotides matching TRBD1. J was trimmed by 12 bases and V by 4 bases; bases with no gene match: 12. Germline V lookup: CDR1 SGHTA, CDR2 FQGNSA. This CDR3 is 14 amino acids long. This CDR3 reads CASSSPSQGYGQFF. The CDR3, as DNA: TGTGCCAGCAGCTCACCCTCACAGGGGTATGGGCAGTTCTTC. The full variable domain, in which reference TRBV7-2 and TRBJ2-1 provide the parts outside the CDR3, is GAGVSQSPSNKVTEKGKDVELRCDPISGHTALYWYRQSLGQGLEFLIYFQGNSAPDKSGLPSDRFSAERTGGSVSTLTIQRTQQEDSAVYLCASSSPSQGYGQFFGPGTRLTVL.

This clonotype came up a few times. The V and J genes are TRBV18 and TRBJ2-5, with D perhaps TRBD1 (7 bases). This CDR3 region has 15 residues. V lost 8 bases and J lost 5, with 21 bases in between. Germline CDR1 and CDR2: KGHSH and LQKENI. CDR3 sequence: CASTPGGGARETQYF. The DNA for the CDR3 is TGTGCCAGCACCCCCGGAGGGGGCGCGCGGGAGACCCAGTACTTC. The full variable domain, completed using reference TRBV18 and TRBJ2-5, is NAGVMQNPRHLVRRRGQEARLRCSPMKGHSHVYWYRQLPEEGLKFMVYLQKENIIDESGMPKERFSAEFPKEGPSILRIQQVVRGDSAAYFCASTPGGGARETQYFGPGTRLLVL.

The CDR3 DNA follows: TGCAGTGCTGCTGACAGAGCCAAAAACATTCAGTACTTC. It encodes CSAADRAKNIQYF. The rearrangement uses TRBV20-1 and TRBJ2-4, with D possibly TRBD1 on 5 matching bases. CDR3 size: 13 residues. Germline lookup yields CDR1 DFQATT and CDR2 SNEGSKA (reference sequence). V lost 5 bases to trimming and J lost 0 bases, with 8 bases between them.

V and J are TRBV4-2 and TRBJ2-3; D remains ambiguous. The germline CDR1 and CDR2 sequences are LGHNA and YNFKEQ. The CDR3 has 15 residues. Trimming removed 0 bases at V and 5 bases at J, with 12 bases between. CDR3: CASSQDFLEQDTQYF. The CDR3 nucleotides read TGTGCCAGCAGCCAAGATTTTCTGGAACAAGATACGCAGTATTTT.

This chain connects TRBV7-2 to TRBJ2-2, with unresolved D. This CDR3 region has 13 residues. With 11 bases removed from V and 0 bases from J, the gap between germline ends came to 10 bases. The germline V gene encodes CDR1 SGHTA and CDR2 FQGNSA. The CDR3 spells CAAKGANTGELFF. CDR3 in DNA: TGTGCCGCAAAGGGTGCGAACACCGGGGAGCTGTTTTTT. Filled out from reference TRBV7-2 and TRBJ2-2, the complete variable domain reads GAGVSQSPSNKVTEKGKDVELRCDPISGHTALYWYRQSLGQGLEFLIYFQGNSAPDKSGLPSDRFSAERTGGSVSTLTIQRTQQEDSAVYLCAAKGANTGELFFGEGSRLTVL.

The chain uses TRBV9 and TRBJ1-1, with a weak D call TRBD1 (6 bases). The germline V gene encodes CDR1 SGDLS and CDR2 YYNGEE. CDR3 length: 14 residues. Trimming pared 0 bases from V and 5 bases from J, leaving 11 bases between. CDR3 residues: CASSVAGGVTEAFF. The DNA of the CDR3 is TGTGCCAGCAGCGTAGCTGGGGGCGTAACTGAAGCTTTCTTT.

The V and J genes are TRBV30 and TRBJ2-3, with D perhaps TRBD2 (7 bases). V dropped 5 bases and J dropped 5 bases, with 14 bases sitting between them. The CDR3 length is 13 residues. Per germline, CDR1 GTSNPN and CDR2 SVGIG (reference sequence). The CDR3 region is CAWYWGGKDTQYF. CDR3 sequence (DNA): TGTGCCTGGTACTGGGGGGGCAAAGATACGCAGTATTTT.

Comment on this clonotype: It may be a read error: a sequence one base away is much more abundant. This chain links TRBV6-2 or TRBV6-3 with TRBJ1-2; D unresolved. V lost 2 bases and J lost 0, with 4 bases in between. The CDR3 covers 13 residues. The V gene's germline CDR1 is MNHEY and CDR2 SVGEGT. Written as DNA, the CDR3 is TGTGCCAGCAGTTACAGGGCTAACTATGGCTACACCTTC. As protein: CASSYRANYGYTF.